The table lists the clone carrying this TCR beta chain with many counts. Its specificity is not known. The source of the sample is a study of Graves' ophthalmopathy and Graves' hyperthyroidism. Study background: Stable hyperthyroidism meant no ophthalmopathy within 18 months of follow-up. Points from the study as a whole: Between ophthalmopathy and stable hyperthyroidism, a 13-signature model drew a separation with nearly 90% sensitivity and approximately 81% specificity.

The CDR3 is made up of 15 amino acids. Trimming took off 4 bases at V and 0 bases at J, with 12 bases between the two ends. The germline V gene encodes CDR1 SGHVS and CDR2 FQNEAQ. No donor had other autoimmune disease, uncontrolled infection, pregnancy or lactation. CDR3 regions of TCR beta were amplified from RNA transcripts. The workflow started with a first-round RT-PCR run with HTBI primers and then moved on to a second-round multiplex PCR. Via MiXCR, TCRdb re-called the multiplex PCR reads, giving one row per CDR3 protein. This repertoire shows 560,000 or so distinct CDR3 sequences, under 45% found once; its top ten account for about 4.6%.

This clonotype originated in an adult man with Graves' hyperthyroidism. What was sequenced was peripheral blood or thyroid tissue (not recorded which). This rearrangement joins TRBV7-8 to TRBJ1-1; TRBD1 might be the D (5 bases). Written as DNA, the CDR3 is TGTGCCAGCAGCTCTGCCGGGACGGTGAACACTGAAGCTTTCTTT. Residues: CASSSAGTVNTEAFF.